The rows below give T cell receptor beta chains drawn from one sample of a study of T cells in Graves' hyperthyroidism and ophthalmopathy. TCRdb ran MiXCR on the multiplex PCR reads and lists one entry per CDR3 protein. Found here are some 210,000 distinct CDR3 sequences, under 20% of them singletons; the top ten hold around 50%. The sample was blood. The receptors derive from a man between 50 and 59 years old with Graves' hyperthyroidism. The CDR3 runs from the conserved cysteine through the conserved F or W. A D gene is named only where the DNA matches it firmly. Rows may omit the clone size; those that give it use once, few, many or a size class.

V gene	D gene	J gene	clone size	CDR3 DNA	CDR3 protein
TRBV12-3/TRBV12-4	NA	TRBJ1-2	many	TGTGCCAGCAGTTTTCGCAGCGCCGGGTATGGCTACACCTTC	CASSFRSAGYGYTF
TRBV15	NA	TRBJ2-5	NA	TGTGCCACCAGCAGAGATCGAGGGCGAGAGACCCAGTACTTC	CATSRDRGRETQYF
TRBV27	NA	TRBJ2-7	NA	TGTGCCAGCAGTGCAGTCGCGGGCTACCCTGGAGAGCAGTACTTC	CASSAVAGYPGEQYF
TRBV3-1	NA	TRBJ2-2	many	TGTGCCAGCAGCCATTTTGGGCGGACCAACACCGGGGAGCTGTTTTTT	CASSHFGRTNTGELFF
TRBV7-9	NA	TRBJ2-1	few	TGTGCCAGCAGCTTAGAACAGAGCTCCTACAATGAGCAGTTCTTC	CASSLEQSSYNEQFF
TRBV29-1	NA	TRBJ2-1	many	TGCAGCGCCTGGACCGAGTACAATGAGCAGTTCTTC	CSAWTEYNEQFF
TRBV7-8	NA	TRBJ1-2	many	TGTGCCAGCAGCTTAGCTTCCACTAACGGGGGCTACACCTTC	CASSLASTNGGYTF
TRBV18	NA	TRBJ1-2	NA	TGTGCCAGCTCACCAGCGATGGGGGTTGACTATGGCTACACCTTC	CASSPAMGVDYGYTF
TRBV7-3	NA	TRBJ1-3	few	TGTGCCAGCAGCTTAATGGGGGTAACTGGAAACACCATATATTTT	CASSLMGVTGNTIYF
TRBV6-1	NA	TRBJ2-1	many	TGTGCCAGCACTTCCAGGGACCTAACCTACAATGAGCAGTTCTTC	CASTSRDLTYNEQFF
TRBV5-1	NA	TRBJ2-7	NA	TGCGCCAGCAGCTGGGGGTTGCGAAACTACGAGCAGTACTTC	CASSWGLRNYEQYF
TRBV28	NA	TRBJ2-1	medium-sized	TGTGCCAGCAGCCGAGATGCGGAATTTAACAATGAGCAGTTCTTC	CASSRDAEFNNEQFF
TRBV14	NA	TRBJ2-3	many	TGTGCCAGCAGCCAAGATAGGGGAAATACGCAGTATTTT	CASSQDRGNTQYF
TRBV5-1	TRBD2	TRBJ2-2	few	TGCGCCAGCAGCTTGGTACCTAGCGGGAGAAGGACCGGGGAGCTGTTTTTT	CASSLVPSGRRTGELFF
TRBV20-1	TRBD1	TRBJ2-7	many	TGCAGTGCTAGAGACAGGGGGCGGTCCTACGAGCAGTACTTC	CSARDRGRSYEQYF
TRBV2	TRBD2	TRBJ2-2	NA	TGTGCCAGCAGTGGCCTCATTAGCGGGAGGGGGGCCGGGGAGCTGTTTTTT	CASSGLISGRGAGELFF
TRBV11-2	NA	TRBJ2-1	NA	TGTTCCAGCAGCTTATGGGGGGATGAGCAGTTCTTC	CSSSLWGDEQFF
TRBV2	NA	TRBJ2-7	many	TGTGCCAGCACCACAGGTTTGGCTCTCGAGCAGTACTTC	CASTTGLALEQYF
TRBV11-2	TRBD1	TRBJ1-2	NA	TGTGCCAGCAGCCTGTACGGGACAGGGTCGAACTATGGCTACACCTTC	CASSLYGTGSNYGYTF
TRBV10-3	NA	TRBJ2-3	many	TGTGCCATCAGTGAGCAAGCCGGGACTTCTACGACAGATACGCAGTATTTT	CAISEQAGTSTTDTQYF
TRBV12-3/TRBV12-4	NA	TRBJ2-1	many	TGTGCCAGCAGGAACTCCCTAGCGTTCCCCTACAATGAGCAGTTCTTC	CASRNSLAFPYNEQFF
TRBV6-1	NA	TRBJ2-3	many	TGTGCCAGCAGGGATGAGGGGCTGATAGATACGCAGTATTTT	CASRDEGLIDTQYF
TRBV28	TRBD2	TRBJ2-3	many	TGTGCCAGCAGCCAAGAGACTAGCGGGAGGGCCATTTTGACAGATACGCAGTATTTT	CASSQETSGRAILTDTQYF
TRBV20-1	TRBD1	TRBJ2-4	few	TGCAGTGCTAGAGGCCGGGACAGCAAAAACATTCAGTACTTC	CSARGRDSKNIQYF
TRBV7-3	NA	TRBJ1-1	many	TGTGCCAGCAGCTGGCAGGGAGGGATGAACACTGAAGCTTTCTTT	CASSWQGGMNTEAFF
TRBV3-1	TRBD1	TRBJ2-1	many	TGTGCCAGCAGCCCCGGGACAGGGGTTTGGAATGAGCAGTTCTTC	CASSPGTGVWNEQFF
TRBV2	NA	TRBJ2-1	many	TGTGCCAGCAGCGGACTTGTCTGGGGGCAGTTCTTC	CASSGLVWGQFF
TRBV6-1	NA	TRBJ1-4	NA	TGTGCCAGCAGTAAATTATCAACTAATGAAGAACTGTTTTTT	CASSKLSTNEELFF
TRBV30	NA	TRBJ2-6	many	TGTGCCTGGAAGGCGGGGACTGGGGCCAACGTCCTGACTTTC	CAWKAGTGANVLTF
TRBV11-3	TRBD2	TRBJ2-5	many	TGTGCCAGCAGCTCCGGTGTGGCTAGCGGGAGGGCTCAAGAGACCCAGTACTTC	CASSSGVASGRAQETQYF
TRBV6-5	NA	TRBJ1-1	NA	TGTGCCAGCAGTTCAGACGGGGCGGGGAACACTGAAGCTTTCTTT	CASSSDGAGNTEAFF
TRBV4-1	NA	TRBJ1-4	few	TGCGCCAGCAGCCAAACCACAGGGACAACTAATGAAAAACTGTTTTTT	CASSQTTGTTNEKLFF
TRBV12-3/TRBV12-4	NA	TRBJ2-7	NA	TGTGCCAGCACGAAGGGTTCCGGCGAGCAGTACTTC	CASTKGSGEQYF
TRBV28	TRBD1	TRBJ2-4	NA	TGTGCCAGCAGTAACACAGGGGTGGCCAGAAACATTCAGTACTTC	CASSNTGVARNIQYF
TRBV7-6	NA	TRBJ2-2	NA	TGTGCCAGCAGCGTACACTCCGGGGAGCTGTTTTTT	CASSVHSGELFF
TRBV27	TRBD2	TRBJ2-1	few	TGTGCCAGCAGTTTATCTCGACTAGCGTTCAATGAGCAGTTCTTC	CASSLSRLAFNEQFF
TRBV30	NA	TRBJ1-2	few	TGTGCCTGGAGCCCCAGATGGGGGAATGGCTACACCTTC	CAWSPRWGNGYTF
TRBV24-1	TRBD1	TRBJ2-5	once	TGTGCCACCAGTGACTCCGACAGGGGGCTGGAGACCCAGTGCTTC	CATSDSDRGLETQCF
TRBV24-1	NA	TRBJ2-7	many	TGTGCCACCAGTGATTCGGCAGCGATCTCCTACGAGCAGTACTTC	CATSDSAAISYEQYF
TRBV6-4	TRBD1	TRBJ1-2	few	TGTGCCAGCAGTGACTCCGGGACAGGGAATGGCTACACCTTC	CASSDSGTGNGYTF
TRBV3-1	TRBD2	TRBJ2-1	many	TGTGCCAGCAGCCAAACCGGGAGGGGGAATGAGCAGTTCTTC	CASSQTGRGNEQFF
TRBV2	NA	TRBJ2-7	NA	TGTGCCAGCACCCCGGGACTGTGGAACCCCTACGAGCAGTACTTC	CASTPGLWNPYEQYF
TRBV2	TRBD2	TRBJ2-3	NA	TGTGCCAGCAGTCCGGGACTAGCGGGAGGTTCAGGGGAGTATTTT	CASSPGLAGGSGEYF
TRBV7-2	TRBD2	TRBJ2-5	many	TGTGCCAGCTTACTATTGGCTAGCGGACAAGAGACCCAGTACTTC	CASLLLASGQETQYF
TRBV12-3/TRBV12-4	TRBD1	TRBJ1-5	many	TGTGCCAGCAGTCGTCGGGAGACAGGGGCCTACAATCAGCCCCAGCATTTT	CASSRRETGAYNQPQHF
TRBV6-1	NA	TRBJ2-5	NA	TGTGCCAGCAGCAACAGACAAGAGACCCAGTACTTC	CASSNRQETQYF
TRBV9	NA	TRBJ2-7	few	TGTGCCAGCAGCGGCGCTAGCTCCTACGAGCAGTACTTC	CASSGASSYEQYF
TRBV4-1	NA	TRBJ2-3	once	TGCGCCAGCAGCCAAGGTATCACGCCCCCAGATACGCAGTATTTT	CASSQGITPPDTQYF
TRBV6-2/TRBV6-3	NA	TRBJ2-7	NA	TGTTCCAGCGGAGACGAGCAGTACTTC	CSSGDEQYF
TRBV7-9	NA	TRBJ2-3	NA	TGTGCCAGCAGCATCCAGGGTGGTACAGATACGCAGTATTTT	CASSIQGGTDTQYF
TRBV6-1	NA	TRBJ1-1	many	TGTGCCAGCAGCACCCCGGGACGGACGAACACTGAAGCTTTCTTT	CASSTPGRTNTEAFF
TRBV28	NA	TRBJ2-3	many	TGTGCCAGCAGGGGCGGGACCCCTAGCACAGATACGCAGTATTTT	CASRGGTPSTDTQYF
TRBV14	TRBD2	TRBJ2-3	NA	TGTGCCAGCAGGCCTAGCGGGAGTGATACGCAGTATTTT	CASRPSGSDTQYF
TRBV7-6	NA	TRBJ2-6	NA	TGTGCCAGCAGCCCAGGGGGGGCCAACGTCCTGACTTTC	CASSPGGANVLTF